The 11 T cell receptor beta chains listed next were all sequenced from one sample in a study of T cell changes during pregnancy in multiple sclerosis. Assay used: immunoSEQ multiplex PCR; TCRdb lists only in-frame clones, some missing. The sample holds approximately 74,000 clones, approximately 92% seen once. This material consisted of peripheral blood, taken before pregnancy. The receptors derive from a female donor with multiple sclerosis, enrolled in a pregnancy study.

The CDR3 reads CASSFCKASGCTGELFF. CDR3 nucleotides: TGTGCCAGCAGCTTTTGTAAGGCTAGCGGGTGCACCGGGGAGCTGTTTTTT. The chain couples TRBV11-3 to TRBJ2-2; 8 positions agree with TRBD2. This CDR3 spans 17 amino acids. Trimming cost V 3 bases and J 4 bases; bases outside gene matches: 10. Germline V CDR1 and CDR2: SGHNT, YENEEA.

The J gene is TRBJ1-4, the V gene TRBV30; tentative D call: TRBD1 (6 bases). The germline gives CDR1 GTSNPN, CDR2 SVGIG (reference sequence). This CDR3 spans 15 amino acids. Trimming cost V 3 bases and J 5 bases, with 16 bases left between them. Here the CDR3 reads CAWRALGGGNEKLFF. As DNA, the CDR3 is TGTGCCTGGAGAGCCCTGGGAGGGGGAAATGAAAAACTGTTTTTT.

The rearrangement joins TRBV11-3 to TRBJ1-1; a possible D gene is TRBD1 (5 bases). CDR3 size: 13 residues. Trimming pared 0 bases from V and 9 bases from J, leaving 11 bases between. Germline V lookup: CDR1 SGHNT, CDR2 YENEEA. The CDR3 DNA sequence: TGTGCCAGCAGCTTAGATAGCGGGGCGCAAGCTTTCTTT. Amino acids: CASSLDSGAQAFF.

This sequence joins TRBV28 and TRBJ2-3; 8 bases line up with TRBD1. The CDR3 length is 14 residues. The V gene's germline CDR1 is MDHEN and CDR2 SYDVKM. V was pared by 6 bases and J by 1 base, with 3 bases of the junction left unmatched. The CDR3: CASRLTGGTDTQYF. CDR3 coding DNA: TGTGCCAGCAGACTGACAGGGGGCACAGATACGCAGTATTTT.

CDR3 in amino acids: CASSQDAGTLFEQYF. The CDR3, as DNA: TGCGCCAGCAGCCAAGATGCGGGGACTTTATTCGAGCAGTACTTC. The rearrangement links TRBV4-3 to TRBJ2-7; D might be TRBD2 (6 bases). CDR1 is LGHNA, CDR2 YSLEER, per germline. Trimming took off 0 bases at V and 6 bases at J, with 15 bases between the two ends. The CDR3 is made up of 15 amino acids.

In its sample, this clone was seen once. J is TRBJ1-4 and V is TRBV11-2; D is undetermined. Germline values: CDR1 SGHAT, CDR2 FQNNGV. Trimming stripped 1 base from V and 0 bases from J, with 12 bases between. The CDR3 length is 17 residues. CDR3 DNA: TGTGCCAGCAGCTTAGGTGTGGCCGTACCAACTAATGAAAAACTGTTTTTT. Its protein product is CASSLGVAVPTNEKLFF.

This clone was recorded a few times. The V and J genes are TRBV27 and TRBJ1-2, with 10 bases identical to TRBD1. This CDR3 contains 13 residues. V gave up 6 bases and J gave up 8 bases; unmatched junction bases: 6. Germline V gene sequence: CDR1 MNHEY, CDR2 SMNVEV (reference sequence). CDR3 DNA: TGTGCCAGCAGAGACAGGGGGCTGAGCGGCTACACCTTC. Protein product: CASRDRGLSGYTF.

The chain couples TRBV19 to TRBJ1-2; D is possibly TRBD1 (5 bases). Germline V gives CDR1 LNHDA, CDR2 SQIVND (reference sequence). Trimming stripped 2 bases from V and 4 bases from J, with 11 bases between. This CDR3 spans 14 amino acids. CDR3 in DNA: TGTGCCAGTAGTATACCGACAGCCTTCTATGGCTACACCTTC. Protein sequence: CASSIPTAFYGYTF.

The CDR3 nucleotides are TGTGCCATCAGTGAGGGAGGCCGGGTGGGCCAGCCCCAGCATTTT. It codes for CAISEGGRVGQPQHF. V is TRBV10-3 and J is TRBJ1-5; D call uncertain. Germline CDR1 is ENHRY and CDR2 is SYGVKD. Trimming shortened V by 2 bases and J by 7 bases, and 15 bases separated the two germline ends. The CDR3 sequence is 15 residues long.

The rearrangement joins TRBV4-3 to TRBJ1-2; 7 nucleotides match TRBD1. In germline, CDR1 is LGHNA, CDR2 YSLEER. This CDR3 is 15 amino acids long. Germline trimming cut 2 bases from V and 2 bases from J; bases unmatched to any gene: 5. CDR3 region: CASSQLGQANYGYTF. The CDR3 nucleotides are TGCGCCAGCAGCCAACTAGGACAGGCGAACTATGGCTACACCTTC.

The rearrangement uses TRBV10-2 and TRBJ2-1, with TRBD2 as a possible D gene (5 bases). Germline V gene data show CDR1 as WSHSY and CDR2 as SAAADI. CDR3 length: 12 amino acids. V was pared by 8 bases and J by 4 bases, with 9 bases between. The chain's CDR3 is CASGSRYNEQFF. The CDR3 DNA sequence: TGCGCCAGCGGGAGTAGGTACAATGAGCAGTTCTTC.